This T cell receptor (beta chain) comes out of a study of PD-1 blockade in classical Hodgkin lymphoma (dated by TCRdb to 2020 to 2021). In the study overall: Nivolumab dosing was 3 mg/kg intravenously every 2 weeks, continuing until either disease progression or unacceptable toxicity. A peripheral blood immune signature of response to PD-1 blockade in classical Hodgkin lymphoma was defined using TCR beta sequencing and CyTOF.

The sample's time point, from its label and the paper: cycle 4 day 1 (C4D1), after more than five weeks of nivolumab. All trial patients had relapsed after autologous stem cell transplantation, with cohorts A, B and C differing in prior brentuximab vedotin exposure. The trial cohort was composed of over 50 patients with relapsed/refractory classical Hodgkin lymphoma, for whom complete response, partial response or progressive disease was recorded as best overall response. Trial patients were treated with single-agent nivolumab in the multi-cohort phase II CheckMate 205 trial. An independent review committee assessed best overall response by applying the 2007 International Working Group response criteria. Trial PBMCs were collected just before the start of nivolumab (C1D1) and during therapy at cycle 2 day 1 and cycle 4 day 1. Peripheral blood was collected in 8 mL Vacutainer Cell Preparation Tubes, from which PBMCs were isolated by centrifugation and then cryopreserved.

To note about this clone: The antigen it recognizes is unknown. No base quality information exists; no much larger clone differs at one position.

The germline V gene (reference sequence) specifies LNHDA as CDR1 and SQIVND as CDR2. V drops 7 bases and J drops 6 bases, leaving 13 bases in between. Taken from cysteine to phenylalanine, the CDR3 has 13 residues. The DNA shown is the 39-base CDR3, in frame from base 1. The Qiagen DNeasy kit was used to extract genomic DNA both from unsorted PBMCs and from the negatively selected CD4+ and CD8+ fractions. TCR beta CDR3 regions were subjected to amplification by immunoSEQ multiplex PCR with primers that anneal to V and J segments. Amplification bias was minimized using a synthetic immune receptor repertoire, and residual bias was removed computationally after sequencing. As for the authors' bioinformatics: Custom Python scripts were used to quantify repertoire diversity as the Shannon entropy index. Unsorted, CD4+ and CD8+ repertoires were analyzed separately, except for combined analyses in which CD4+ and CD8+ sequences were merged in silico. A clone counted as expanded when the clone's frequency after treatment rose at least 2-fold relative to C1D1, and clones undetected at baseline were given a pseudocount of 0.5. Singleton clones were defined as clones with 0 or 1 copy at C1D1, and non-singleton clones were defined as clones with 2 or more copies. By matching protein sequences in sorted samples from the same patient, clones expanded in unsorted samples were annotated as CD4+, CD8+ or unknown. Wilcoxon tests on paired samples were used to test diversity changes from C1D1 to C4D1. This is the immuneACCESS table as TCRdb keeps it, with only in-frame sequences that have V and J called. A part of the clones is gone; compared with another copy, unresolved V genes explain less than half, and the rest is unexplained. V, J and clone size are taken as reported in that table, and D and trimming were inferred from the DNA itself. This sample gives about 23,000 clones in total; around 87% of them show up just once. Approximately 20% of the sample goes to the ten largest clones.

Points the paper makes about the study in general: The study was restricted to a single clinical trial cohort, and the causes of repertoire differences, possibly disease activity or prior therapy, were left undefined. By C4D1, a significant rise was seen in CD4+ TCR diversity but not in CD8+ TCR diversity (p=0.0027 vs p=0.16), and the rise was most apparent among complete responders (p=0.02). Patients starting nivolumab less than 1 year after ASCT had lower diversity and were excluded from later analyses to avoid confounding by immune reconstitution. Among trial patients, those achieving complete response had baseline diversity similar to that of newly diagnosed patients, while diversity was significantly lower in partial responders and progressors. Baseline TCR diversity was reported as lower in newly diagnosed patients than in healthy donors, and lower still in relapsed/refractory patients.

This receptor was taken from a human donor with classical Hodgkin lymphoma. The specimen was peripheral blood mononuclear cells (PBMCs), collected before the fourth cycle of nivolumab. The rearrangement combines TRBV19 with TRBJ1-5; the D region possibly corresponds to TRBD1 (6 bases align). The CDR3 reads CASTGQTSQPQHF. The nucleotide sequence reads as follows: TGTGCCAGTACCGGACAGACTTCTCAGCCCCAGCATTTT.